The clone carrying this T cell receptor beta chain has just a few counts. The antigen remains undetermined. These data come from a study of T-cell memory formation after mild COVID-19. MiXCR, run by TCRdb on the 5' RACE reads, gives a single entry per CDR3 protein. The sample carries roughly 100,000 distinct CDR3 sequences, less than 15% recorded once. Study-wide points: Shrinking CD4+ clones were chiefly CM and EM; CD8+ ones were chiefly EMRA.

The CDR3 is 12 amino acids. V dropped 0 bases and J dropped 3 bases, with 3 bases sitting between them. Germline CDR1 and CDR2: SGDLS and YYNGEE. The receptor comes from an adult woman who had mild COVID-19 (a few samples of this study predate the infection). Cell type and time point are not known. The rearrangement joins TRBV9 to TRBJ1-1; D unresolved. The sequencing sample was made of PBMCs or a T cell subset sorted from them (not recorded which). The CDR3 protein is CASSVGDTEAFF. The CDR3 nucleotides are TGTGCCAGCAGCGTAGGAGACACTGAAGCTTTCTTT.